This T cell receptor beta chain stems from a study of cytomegalovirus exposure and HLA in healthy donors. Germline V gene sequence: CDR1 MGHRA, CDR2 YSYEKL. CDR3 length equals 15 residues. V lost 0 bases and J lost 8, with 11 bases in between. Study observations and caveats: The investigators catalogued 150 or so TCR beta chains as cytomegalovirus-associated.

This PCR relied on a set of 60 Vbeta primers and 13 Jbeta primers. This table comes from immunoSEQ multiplex PCR, and its TCRdb copy is limited to in-frame clones, with some not included. The table lists about 160,000 clones, about three quarters of them singletons. Concerning this clone: The antigen is undetermined.

Material for sequencing was PBMCs. The receptor was isolated from a female donor in good health and CMV-seronegative. The chain uses TRBV4-1 and TRBJ1-6; maybe TRBD1 (5 bases). The CDR3 region has the DNA TGCGCCAGCAGCCAAGAAAGCGGGGCTTATTCACCCCTCCACTTT. Translated: CASSQESGAYSPLHF.